Listed below are T cell receptor beta chains from one sample, sequenced in a study of liver allograft versus peripheral blood T cells. TCRdb used MiXCR to reprocess the reads, holding one entry per CDR3 protein. The table has 8,300 or so distinct CDR3 sequences, 15% to 20% seen once; the top ten hold 4% to 5.5%. These receptors originate from a human patient who had a liver transplant. The T cells may come from the graft donor. The CDR3 runs from the conserved cysteine through the conserved F or W. A D gene is named only where the DNA matches it firmly. The size of a clone is reported for some rows only, either as once, few or many, or as a class for expanded clones.

>TRBV20-1|-|many|TRBJ2-7
CSAIPRVIGNEQYF
TGCAGTGCCATACCCAGGGTTATCGGCAACGAGCAGTACTTC
>TRBV6-1|-|medium-sized|TRBJ2-3
CASTSDGTVGTQYF
TGTGCCAGCACATCGGACGGGACGGTGGGTACGCAGTATTTT
>TRBV29-1|TRBD2|medium-sized|TRBJ2-1
CSVEDREAGGHFF
TGCAGCGTTGAAGATCGGGAAGCGGGAGGTCACTTCTTC
>TRBV19|-|-|TRBJ1-1
CASRLGRGAGDTEAFF
TGTGCCAGTAGGTTGGGAAGGGGCGCAGGGGACACTGAAGCTTTCTTT
>TRBV19|TRBD1|medium-sized|TRBJ2-1
CASSRGTGWGEQFF
TGTGCCAGTAGTCGAGGGACAGGGTGGGGTGAGCAGTTCTTC
>TRBV11-2|-|few|TRBJ1-1
CASSLGMVSNTEAFF
TGTGCCAGCAGCTTAGGGATGGTCTCGAACACTGAAGCTTTCTTT
>TRBV20-1|TRBD2|few|TRBJ2-5
CSARLAGQETQYF
TGCAGTGCTAGGCTAGCGGGGCAAGAGACCCAGTACTTC
>TRBV6-5|-|many|TRBJ2-7
CASSPRDVTYEQYF
TGTGCCAGCAGTCCCCGGGACGTAACCTACGAGCAGTACTTC
>TRBV29-1|TRBD1|-|TRBJ2-2
CSANGTGKNGELFF
TGCAGCGCCAACGGGACAGGGAAAAACGGGGAGCTGTTTTTT
>TRBV18|TRBD1|medium-sized|TRBJ1-2
CASSPLGAGGHGYTF
TGTGCCAGCTCACCCCTCGGGGCAGGGGGGCATGGCTACACCTTC
>TRBV20-1|-|many|TRBJ2-1
CSARFVLNNEQFF
TGCAGTGCTAGATTCGTATTGAACAATGAGCAGTTCTTC
>TRBV24-1|-|medium-sized|TRBJ1-5
CATSDPGGNQPQHF
TGTGCCACCAGTGACCCCGGTGGAAATCAGCCCCAGCATTTT
>TRBV11-2|-|-|TRBJ1-2
CASSLGRRGPPGGYGYTF
TGTGCCAGCAGCTTGGGAAGACGGGGGCCACCCGGGGGCTATGGCTACACCTTC
>TRBV28|-|many|TRBJ1-2
CASRGGALNGYTF
TGTGCCAGCCGAGGGGGGGCCCTAAATGGCTACACCTTC
>TRBV19|TRBD2|few|TRBJ2-5
CASSLGLEETQYF
TGTGCCAGTAGTCTAGGACTAGAGGAGACCCAGTACTTC
>TRBV5-4|TRBD1|few|TRBJ1-1
CASSPDRGFFEAFF
TGTGCCAGCAGCCCTGACAGGGGGTTTTTTGAAGCTTTCTTT
>TRBV7-9|-|medium-sized|TRBJ2-1
CASSSTKGSYNEQFF
TGTGCCAGCAGCTCGACTAAAGGGTCCTACAATGAGCAGTTCTTC
>TRBV19|-|many|TRBJ2-1
CASSIDHGNEQFF
TGTGCCAGTAGTATAGATCACGGTAATGAGCAGTTCTTC
>TRBV20-1|TRBD2|medium-sized|TRBJ2-1
CSATPGLAGGPFYNEQFF
TGCAGTGCAACCCCAGGACTAGCGGGAGGGCCTTTCTACAATGAGCAGTTCTTC
>TRBV28|-|many|TRBJ1-2
CASSSPTGTFYTF
TGTGCCAGCAGTTCCCCTACCGGGACCTTCTACACCTTC
>TRBV20-1|TRBD1|-|TRBJ2-7
CSARVEDRGYEQYF
TGCAGTGCTAGAGTCGAGGACAGGGGTTACGAGCAGTACTTC
>TRBV5-3|-|-|TRBJ1-1
CARSLVYDKNTEAFF
TGTGCCAGAAGCTTGGTTTATGACAAGAACACTGAAGCTTTCTTT
>TRBV30|TRBD1|many|TRBJ1-1
CAWSVGQGTTEAFF
TGTGCCTGGAGTGTGGGACAGGGGACGACTGAAGCTTTCTTT
>TRBV20-1|TRBD1|few|TRBJ2-7
CSASGTDSYEQYF
TGCAGTGCTTCCGGGACAGACTCCTACGAGCAGTACTTC
>TRBV6-6|TRBD1|medium-sized|TRBJ2-1
CASSTTGRSNEQFF
TGTGCCAGCAGTACGACAGGGAGAAGCAATGAGCAGTTCTTC
>TRBV6-5|-|medium-sized|TRBJ1-6
CASSLGYNSPLHF
TGTGCCAGCAGTTTAGGATATAATTCACCCCTCCACTTT
>TRBV28|TRBD1|many|TRBJ2-7
CATYGQGKFKEQYF
TGTGCCACCTATGGACAGGGGAAATTCAAGGAGCAGTACTTC
>TRBV9|TRBD2|medium-sized|TRBJ2-1
CASSVTSGRSNEQFF
TGTGCCAGCAGCGTGACTAGCGGGAGGTCCAATGAGCAGTTCTTC
>TRBV27|TRBD2|medium-sized|TRBJ2-2
CASSLVLAGIGELFF
TGTGCCAGCAGTTTAGTACTAGCGGGGATCGGGGAGCTGTTTTTT
>TRBV20-1|-|many|TRBJ1-2
CSAPRLGDRSYGYTF
TGCAGTGCTCCGCGCCTGGGGGATCGGAGCTATGGCTACACCTTC
>TRBV6-5|-|medium-sized|TRBJ1-4
CASKMDITSTNEKLFF
TGTGCCAGCAAAATGGACATAACCTCCACTAATGAAAAACTGTTTTTT
>TRBV15|-|medium-sized|TRBJ2-7
CATSRTGGYEQYF
TGTGCCACCAGCAGAACAGGAGGCTACGAGCAGTACTTC
>TRBV7-9|-|medium-sized|TRBJ1-3
CASTPRWDTIYF
TGTGCCAGCACCCCCCGCTGGGACACCATATATTTT
>TRBV19|-|many|TRBJ1-3
CASTQWHSGNTIYF
TGTGCCAGTACCCAGTGGCACTCTGGAAACACCATATATTTT
>TRBV20-1|-|few|TRBJ1-1
CSARDQMNTEAFF
TGCAGTGCTAGGGACCAGATGAACACTGAAGCTTTCTTT
>TRBV15|-|medium-sized|TRBJ1-2
CATSRDNLDTGLYGYTF
TGTGCCACCAGCAGAGACAATCTAGACACAGGTCTCTATGGCTACACCTTC
>TRBV10-3|-|many|TRBJ1-1
CAISEWPSAGTEAFF
TGTGCCATCAGTGAGTGGCCATCCGCAGGCACTGAAGCTTTCTTT
>TRBV28|-|many|TRBJ2-7
CASSLSQTYEQYF
TGTGCCAGCAGTTTATCCCAAACCTACGAGCAGTACTTC
>TRBV7-9|TRBD1|-|TRBJ2-7
CASSLGQSGTYEQYF
TGTGCCAGCAGCTTGGGACAGTCAGGGACCTACGAGCAGTACTTC
>TRBV6-6|-|many|TRBJ2-1
CASSHRGQRHNEQFF
TGTGCCAGCAGCCACCGAGGACAGCGCCACAATGAGCAGTTCTTC
>TRBV9|-|few|TRBJ2-5
CASSRGNQETQYF
TGTGCCAGCAGCAGGGGAAATCAAGAGACCCAGTACTTC
>TRBV6-6|-|medium-sized|TRBJ1-4
CASRPQGYTNEKLFF
TGTGCCAGCAGACCCCAGGGGTACACTAATGAAAAACTGTTTTTT
>TRBV20-1|TRBD1|many|TRBJ1-5
CSAREMGGGGSNQPQHF
TGCAGTGCTAGAGAGATGGGAGGGGGCGGGAGCAATCAGCCCCAGCATTTT
>TRBV6-5|-|many|TRBJ2-7
CASSQKPPGTSHIYEQYF
TGTGCCAGCAGTCAAAAGCCGCCGGGAACCTCCCACATCTACGAGCAGTACTTC
>TRBV19|TRBD2|many|TRBJ2-5
CASSRGGNQETQYF
TGTGCCAGTAGTCGGGGGGGGAATCAAGAGACCCAGTACTTC
>TRBV12-3/TRBV12-4|-|-|TRBJ1-5
CASSFPGMNQPQHF
TGTGCCAGCAGTTTTCCAGGGATGAATCAGCCCCAGCATTTT
>TRBV28|TRBD1|many|TRBJ2-4
CASSPTGQGFKNIQYF
TGTGCCAGCAGTCCAACGGGACAGGGTTTTAAAAACATTCAGTACTTC
>TRBV20-1|-|few|TRBJ2-3
CSATGWGSDTQYF
TGCAGTGCGACTGGGTGGGGTTCCGATACGCAGTATTTT
>TRBV29-1|-|few|TRBJ2-5
CSVEFPGIETQYF
TGCAGCGTTGAATTTCCCGGGATAGAGACCCAGTACTTC